The clone carrying this T cell receptor (beta chain) was picked up many times. Its cognate antigen is unknown. The CDR3 totals 13 residues. V dropped 4 bases and J dropped 3 bases, with 10 bases sitting between them. Germline V lookup: CDR1 MGHRA, CDR2 YSYEKL. The study excluded patients with uncontrolled infection, other autoimmune disease, pregnancy or lactation. Used for diagnoses were clinical symptoms, serum thyroxine and TRAb, thyroid ultrasound and orbital computed tomography. The investigators amplified TCR beta CDR3 regions from RNA transcripts. HTBI primers drove first-round RT-PCR of the TCR CDR3. TCRdb used MiXCR to reprocess the multiplex PCR reads, holding one entry per CDR3 protein. Of 550,000 to 700,000 distinct CDR3 sequences in the sample, roughly 50% were seen once. This entry belongs to a study of T cells in Graves' hyperthyroidism and ophthalmopathy. Whole-study findings and limits: Using 13 V-J features, a model discriminated ophthalmopathy from stable hyperthyroidism. Peripheral blood also featured most of the thyroid clonotypes expanded above 0.001.

The rearrangement links TRBV4-1 to TRBJ2-7; D is possibly TRBD2 (5 bases). The TCR comes from an adult woman with Graves' disease, either hyperthyroidism or ophthalmopathy (not recorded which). Sequencing was done on a sample of peripheral blood or thyroid tissue (not recorded which). The CDR3 DNA reads as TGCGCCAGCAGCCTTCCGGGGAACTACGAGCAGTACTTC. Protein sequence: CASSLPGNYEQYF.